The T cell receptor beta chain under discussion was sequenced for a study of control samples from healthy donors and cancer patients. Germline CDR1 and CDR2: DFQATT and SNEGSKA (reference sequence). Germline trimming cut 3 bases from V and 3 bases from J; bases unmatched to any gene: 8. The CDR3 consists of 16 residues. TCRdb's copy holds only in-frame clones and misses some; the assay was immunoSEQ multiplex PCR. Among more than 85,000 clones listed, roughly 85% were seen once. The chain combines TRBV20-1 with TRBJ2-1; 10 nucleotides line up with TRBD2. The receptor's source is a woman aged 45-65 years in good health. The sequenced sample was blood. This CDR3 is CSASRASGSYYNEQFF. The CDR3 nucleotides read TGCAGTGCTAGTCGGGCTAGCGGGAGTTACTACAATGAGCAGTTCTTC.